This T cell receptor beta chain emerged from a study of cytotoxic CD8 clonotypes in ibrutinib-treated CLL. Across the study: By median roughly 74 months, roughly 12 had progressed and about 15 stayed remitted; responses had been 2 complete and roughly 25 partial. After a median roughly 12 months on treatment (6 to 36), response samples were drawn.

General study findings and limits: Progressing and sustained-remission patients had different sampling times.

A note on this clone: What it binds is not known.

Here immunoSEQ multiplex PCR was the method, and the copy in TCRdb shows in-frame clones only, minus some. The sample yields more than 200,000 clones, about three quarters seen once. The V and J ends lost 0 bases and 7 bases respectively, with 14 bases between them. Germline CDR1 SGDLS, CDR2 YYNGEE. This CDR3 spans 15 amino acids. PBMCs were cryopreserved, and roughly 2.1 micrograms of genomic DNA from them went into TCR beta libraries. The genes are TRBV9 and TRBJ2-1, with a weak D call TRBD1 (6 bases). The source was PBMCs, collected after 24 months of ibrutinib treatment. This clonotype was sampled from a human donor with chronic lymphocytic leukemia. The CDR3 region is CASSVEGGARNEQFF. DNA of the CDR3: TGTGCCAGCAGCGTAGAAGGGGGAGCGCGAAATGAGCAGTTCTTC.